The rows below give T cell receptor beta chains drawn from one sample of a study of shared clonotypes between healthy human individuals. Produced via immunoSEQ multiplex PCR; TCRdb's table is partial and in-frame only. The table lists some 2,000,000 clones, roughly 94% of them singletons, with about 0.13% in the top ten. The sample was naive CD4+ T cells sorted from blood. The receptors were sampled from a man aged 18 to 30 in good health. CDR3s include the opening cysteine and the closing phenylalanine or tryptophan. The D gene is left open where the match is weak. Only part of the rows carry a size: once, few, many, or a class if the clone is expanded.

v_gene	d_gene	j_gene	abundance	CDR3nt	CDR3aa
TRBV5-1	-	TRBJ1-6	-	TGCGCCAGCAGCTTGGAACGTGGGGGTTCACCCCTCCACTTT	CASSLERGGSPLHF
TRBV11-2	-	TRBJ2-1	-	TGTGCCAGCAGCTTAGTAGAGCAGTTCTTC	CASSLVEQFF
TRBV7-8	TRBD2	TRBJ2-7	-	TGTGCCAGCAGCCCGGGGGGTTCCTACGAGCAGTACTTC	CASSPGGSYEQYF
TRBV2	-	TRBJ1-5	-	TGTGCCAGCAGTGCACAGGGCCCTAGCAATCAGCCCCAGCATTTT	CASSAQGPSNQPQHF
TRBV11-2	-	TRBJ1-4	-	TGTGCCAGCAGCATGACGGGGATAGGCGAAAAACTGTTTTTT	CASSMTGIGEKLFF
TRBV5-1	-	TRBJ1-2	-	TGCGCCAGCAGCGTCGTAGGTGAGACAAACTATGGCTACACCTTC	CASSVVGETNYGYTF
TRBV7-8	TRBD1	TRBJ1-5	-	TGTGCCAGCAGCTTAGGGCCACAGGGGCTGGATCAGCCCCAGCATTTT	CASSLGPQGLDQPQHF
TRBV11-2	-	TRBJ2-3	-	TGTGCCAGCAGCTTAAGCGGCGCAAGCACAGATACGCAGTATTTT	CASSLSGASTDTQYF
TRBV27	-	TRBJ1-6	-	TGTGCCAGCAGTTCTGCAGGCACGGCAGTTAATTCACCCCTCCACTTT	CASSSAGTAVNSPLHF
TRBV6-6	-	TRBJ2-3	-	TGTGCCAGCAGTTACTCACGGGGGGCCGGAGATACGCAGTATTTT	CASSYSRGAGDTQYF
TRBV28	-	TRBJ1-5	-	TGTGCCAGCAGTTTCCCGGGGAATCAGCCCCAGCATTTT	CASSFPGNQPQHF
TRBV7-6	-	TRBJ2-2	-	TGTGCCAGCAGCTTAGCCCCCGTAGGCACCGGGGAGCTGTTTTTT	CASSLAPVGTGELFF
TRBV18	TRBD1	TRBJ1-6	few	TGTGCCAGCTCACGTTTCGGGACAGCTAATTCACCCCTCCACTTT	CASSRFGTANSPLHF
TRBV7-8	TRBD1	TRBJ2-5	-	TGTGCCAGCAGAGACAGGGGAAACCAAGAGACCCAGTACTTC	CASRDRGNQETQYF
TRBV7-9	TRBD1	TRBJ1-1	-	TGTGCCAGCAGCCGAGGACAGGGGGCGGACACTGAAGCTTTCTTT	CASSRGQGADTEAFF
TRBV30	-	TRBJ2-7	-	TGTGCCTGGACCCAAGGAGGGAGAGGCTACGAGCAGTACTTC	CAWTQGGRGYEQYF
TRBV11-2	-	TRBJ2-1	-	TGTGCCAGCAGCTTAAGGCGAGATGTGGATGAGCAGTTCTTC	CASSLRRDVDEQFF
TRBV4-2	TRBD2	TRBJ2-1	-	TGTGCCAGCAGCCAAGTGGGACTAGCGGGGGAAGGACTAAATGAGCAGTTCTTC	CASSQVGLAGEGLNEQFF
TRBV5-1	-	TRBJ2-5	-	TGCGCCAGCAGCGGCGAGTGGGAGACCCAGTACTTC	CASSGEWETQYF
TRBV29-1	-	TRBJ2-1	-	TGCAGCGTTGAAAGTCCGCGACTAGCCTACAATGAGCAGTTCTTC	CSVESPRLAYNEQFF
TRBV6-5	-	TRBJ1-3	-	TGTGCCAGCAGTGCGGGACAAAGTTCTGGAAACACCATATATTTT	CASSAGQSSGNTIYF
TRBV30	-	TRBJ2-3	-	TGTGCCTGGAGTCTGGGGTCTGGCACAGATACGCAGTATTTT	CAWSLGSGTDTQYF
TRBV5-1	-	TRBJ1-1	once	TGCGCCAGCAGCTTGGGGCCGACAGCGAACACTGAAGCTTTCTTT	CASSLGPTANTEAFF
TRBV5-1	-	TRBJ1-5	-	TGCGCCAGCAGGGGAGGGGGCAATCAGCCCCAGCATTTT	CASRGGGNQPQHF
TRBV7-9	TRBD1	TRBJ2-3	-	TGTGCCAGCAGCTTAGGCGACAGGGGTAGCACAGATACGCAGTATTTT	CASSLGDRGSTDTQYF
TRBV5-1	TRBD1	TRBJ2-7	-	TGCGCCAGCAGCGGGACAGGGCCGAGCTCCTACGAGCAGTACTTC	CASSGTGPSSYEQYF
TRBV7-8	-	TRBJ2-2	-	TGTGCCAGCAGCTTTGCGGACAACACCGGGGAGCTGTTTTTT	CASSFADNTGELFF
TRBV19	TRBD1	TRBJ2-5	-	TGTGCCAGTAGTAGGACAGGGGGAGAGACCCAGTACTTC	CASSRTGGETQYF
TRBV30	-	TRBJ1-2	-	TGTGCCTGGAGAACGGGTTACTATGGCTACACCTTC	CAWRTGYYGYTF
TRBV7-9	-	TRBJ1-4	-	TGTGCCAGCAGCCCAAGAGGGGCGACAGCTAATGAAAAACTGTTTTTT	CASSPRGATANEKLFF
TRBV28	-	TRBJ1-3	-	TGTGCCAGCAGTTTATATCAGGGATTCTCTGGAAACACCATATATTTT	CASSLYQGFSGNTIYF
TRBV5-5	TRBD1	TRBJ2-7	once	TGTGCCAGCAGCTTGGCTGGGACAGTAGCCTACGAGCAGTACTTC	CASSLAGTVAYEQYF
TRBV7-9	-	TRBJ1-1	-	TGTGCCAGCAGCTTAGTGGGGACACCTGAAGCTTTCTTT	CASSLVGTPEAFF
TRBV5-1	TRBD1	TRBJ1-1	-	TGCGCCAGCAGCTCGGGACAGGGCGGCGCTGAAGCTTTCTTT	CASSSGQGGAEAFF
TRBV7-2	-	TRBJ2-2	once	TGTGCCAGCAGACTAGGGTGGGGCGGGGAGCTGTTTTTT	CASRLGWGGELFF
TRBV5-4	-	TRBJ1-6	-	TGTGCCAGCAGCTTGGAGAGCTCCTATAATTCACCCCTCCACTTT	CASSLESSYNSPLHF
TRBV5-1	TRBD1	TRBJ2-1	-	TGCGCCAGCAGCCCTCCCGGGACAGCCTACAATGAGCAGTTCTTC	CASSPPGTAYNEQFF
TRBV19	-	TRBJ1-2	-	TGTGCCAGTAGTATAGACGTCCTAGGTACGGCCGGCTATGGCTACACCTTC	CASSIDVLGTAGYGYTF
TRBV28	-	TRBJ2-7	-	TGTGCCAGCAGTCCCACTTTGCAGAGGGGCGAGCAGTACTTC	CASSPTLQRGEQYF
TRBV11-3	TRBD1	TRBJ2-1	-	TGTGCCAGCAGCTTAGAAGGGCGGGACAGGCCCTACAATGAGCAGTTCTTC	CASSLEGRDRPYNEQFF
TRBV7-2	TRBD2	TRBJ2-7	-	TGTGCCAGCAGCTTCGGGACTAGCGGGAGGGCCGAGCAGTACTTC	CASSFGTSGRAEQYF
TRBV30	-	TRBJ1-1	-	TGTGCCTGGACCCAAATCCCAGGGAACACTGAAGCTTTCTTT	CAWTQIPGNTEAFF
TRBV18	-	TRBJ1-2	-	TGTGCCAGCTCACCAGGGACGGAGTCGTTTGGCTACACCTTC	CASSPGTESFGYTF
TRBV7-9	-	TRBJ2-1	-	TGTGCCAGCAGCTTAGCCCTCTTTTCGGGCAATGAGCAGTTCTTC	CASSLALFSGNEQFF
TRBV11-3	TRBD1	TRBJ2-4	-	TGTGCCAGCAGCTCTACAGGGGATGGAGCCAAAAACATTCAGTACTTC	CASSSTGDGAKNIQYF
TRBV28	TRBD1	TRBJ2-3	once	TGTGCCAGCAGGCAGGGGGCCTCTCCGGATACGCAGTATTTT	CASRQGASPDTQYF
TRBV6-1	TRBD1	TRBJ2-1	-	TGTGCCAGCAGTGAGGACTGGACAGGGGAGGGCTCCTACAATGAGCAGTTCTTC	CASSEDWTGEGSYNEQFF
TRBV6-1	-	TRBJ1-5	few	TGTGCCAGCAGTGAAGGAGTAGCCAGCAATCAGCCCCAGCATTTT	CASSEGVASNQPQHF
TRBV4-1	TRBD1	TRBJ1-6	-	TGCGCCAGCAGCCAAGCCGGGACCGGGACAGGGAATTCACCCCTCCACTTT	CASSQAGTGTGNSPLHF
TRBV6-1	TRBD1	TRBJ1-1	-	TGTGCCAGCTGGGGACAGGGAGGGAGCACTGAAGCTTTCTTT	CASWGQGGSTEAFF
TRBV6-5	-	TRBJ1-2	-	TGTGCCAGCAGTTACCCGACAGGTAGCGGCTATGGCTACACCTTC	CASSYPTGSGYGYTF
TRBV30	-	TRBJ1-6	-	TGTGCCTGGGGGACGGAGGGGATCTCCTATAATTCACCCCTCCACTTT	CAWGTEGISYNSPLHF
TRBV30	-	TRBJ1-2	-	TGTGCCTGGAGTGTACAACCTCCCGTGGTCTATGGCTACACCTTC	CAWSVQPPVVYGYTF
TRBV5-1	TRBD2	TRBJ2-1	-	TGCGCCAGCAGCTTGGCCCTGTCTAGCGGGGGGGACAATGAGCAGTTCTTC	CASSLALSSGGDNEQFF
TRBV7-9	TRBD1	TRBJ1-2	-	TGTGCCAGCAGCGGACAGGGGGCGGACTATGGCTACACCTTC	CASSGQGADYGYTF
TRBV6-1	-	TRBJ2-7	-	TGTGCCAGCACCAAAAAGGGGGAAGGCGAGCAGTACTTC	CASTKKGEGEQYF